These T cell receptor beta chains were read from a single sample in a study of blood T cell repertoires in COVID-19. TCRdb's table, derived via immunoSEQ multiplex PCR, lists solely in-frame clones and lacks some. The sample has some 35,000 clones; over 75% are singletons. Source material: peripheral blood. The receptors originated from a man between 65 and 85 years old with active COVID-19. Each CDR3 is given with its conserved first and last residue. A D gene is named only where the DNA matches it firmly. A clone size is listed for some rows: how often the clone was seen (once, few, many), or a class if it is expanded.

>TRBV5-4|NA|TRBJ1-6|once
TGTGCCAGCAGCTTACAGGGAAATTCACCCCTCCACTTT
CASSLQGNSPLHF
>TRBV6-2/TRBV6-3|NA|TRBJ2-6|NA
TGTGCCAGCAGTAACGGGGGCTCTGGGGCCAACGTCCTGACTTTC
CASSNGGSGANVLTF
>TRBV7-8|TRBD2|TRBJ2-5|few
TGTGCCAGCAGCTTAGGACTAGCGGGCATCCAAGAGACCCAGTACTTC
CASSLGLAGIQETQYF
>TRBV9|NA|TRBJ1-2|NA
TGTGCCAGCAGCGCCGGAGACCCCTACGGTGGCTACACCTTC
CASSAGDPYGGYTF
>TRBV12-3/TRBV12-4|NA|TRBJ1-2|NA
TGTGCCAGCAGTCGCGGGGCCTTTTATGGCTACACCTTC
CASSRGAFYGYTF
>TRBV6-1|TRBD2|TRBJ2-1|NA
TGTGCCAGCAGTGAAATCGGACTAGCGCACTGGAATGAGCAGTTCTTC
CASSEIGLAHWNEQFF
>TRBV4-1|TRBD2|TRBJ2-1|NA
TGCGCCAGCAGCCCCTCCCCGGTGGGAGGGCGGAATGAGCAGTTCTTC
CASSPSPVGGRNEQFF
>TRBV6-2/TRBV6-3|TRBD1|TRBJ1-5|once
TGTGCCAGCAGTGGACAGGGACAGCCCCAGCATTTT
CASSGQGQPQHF
>TRBV5-6|TRBD1|TRBJ1-6|NA
TGTGCCAGCGGGACAGATAATTCACCCCTCCACTTT
CASGTDNSPLHF
>TRBV9|NA|TRBJ1-6|NA
TGTGCCAGCAGCGTAGTCTGGGGGGGACCTCGGGGTAATTCACCCCTCCACTTT
CASSVVWGGPRGNSPLHF
>TRBV18|NA|TRBJ2-7|NA
TGTGCCAGCTCACCCGGGACACAAGCCTACGAGCAGTACTTC
CASSPGTQAYEQYF
>TRBV18|NA|TRBJ2-2|NA
TGTGCCAGCTCACCTTTGCCAAGTAGCACCGGGGAGCTGTTTTTT
CASSPLPSSTGELFF
>TRBV7-8|TRBD1|TRBJ1-2|once
TGTGCCAGCAGCTCCGGGACAGCTATTTCCGTCAACTATGGCTACACCTTC
CASSSGTAISVNYGYTF
>TRBV3-1/TRBV3-2|TRBD1|TRBJ1-1|NA
TGTGCCAGCAGCCAATCCGGGACAGTTAAAGCTTTCTTT
CASSQSGTVKAFF
>TRBV7-3|TRBD1|TRBJ1-1|NA
TGTGCCAGCAGCTTGACAGGGGACACTGAAGCTTTCTTT
CASSLTGDTEAFF
>TRBV18|TRBD1|TRBJ1-4|NA
TGTGCCAGCTCGCCACAGGGGGTAGTTAATGAAAAACTGTTTTTT
CASSPQGVVNEKLFF
>TRBV30|TRBD1|TRBJ1-4|NA
TGTGCCTGGAGTGGCCAGGGGGCGACTAATGAAAAACTGTTTTTT
CAWSGQGATNEKLFF
>TRBV6-5|NA|TRBJ1-3|NA
TGTGCCAGCAGTTACGGCAGGGGAATAGACACCATATATTTT
CASSYGRGIDTIYF
>TRBV7-9|TRBD2|TRBJ2-7|once
TGTGCCAGCAGCTTAGAACTAGCGGGAATAACCTACGAGCAGTACTTC
CASSLELAGITYEQYF
>TRBV7-6|NA|TRBJ2-3|NA
TGTGCCAGCAGCTTCAGGGGTACAGATACGCAGTATTTT
CASSFRGTDTQYF
>TRBV21-1|NA|TRBJ2-2|NA
TGTGCCAGCAGCAAAGGGGCCGGGGGGGAGACCGGGGAGCTGTTTTTT
CASSKGAGGETGELFF
>TRBV28|NA|TRBJ1-1|NA
TGTGCCAGCAGGGGGGGGAAGTTGAACACTGAAGCTTTCTTT
CASRGGKLNTEAFF
>TRBV9|NA|TRBJ2-1|NA
TGTGCCAGCAGCCGCGGGGCTAGCTCCTACAATGAGCAGTTCTTC
CASSRGASSYNEQFF
>TRBV27|NA|TRBJ1-2|NA
TGTGCCACCCTCCCCGGGGGGGCCCGGAGCTATGGCTACACCTTC
CATLPGGARSYGYTF
>TRBV7-2|TRBD1|TRBJ1-2|NA
TGTGCCAGCAGCTTAGTGACCCAGGGGGCCTTCTATGGCTACACCTTC
CASSLVTQGAFYGYTF
>TRBV5-5|NA|TRBJ1-1|NA
TGTGCCAGCACCTACCAGGGTTCTGAAGCTTTCTTT
CASTYQGSEAFF
>TRBV27|NA|TRBJ1-1|NA
TGTGCCAGCAGTTTTCGGGACAAGAACACTGAAGCTTTCTTT
CASSFRDKNTEAFF
>TRBV7-6|TRBD1|TRBJ2-5|NA
TGTGCCAGCAGCTTAGCGGCGGGACAGGCTACGGAGACCCAGTACTTC
CASSLAAGQATETQYF
>TRBV11-2|NA|TRBJ2-1|NA
TGTGCCAGCAGCTTAGTAACAACACGGGATGAGCAGTTCTTC
CASSLVTTRDEQFF
>TRBV5-6|TRBD2|TRBJ2-7|NA
TGTGCCAGCAGCCCTTCGACAAGGGGGACTAGCGGTTCCCCCTACGAGCAGTACTTC
CASSPSTRGTSGSPYEQYF
>TRBV7-3|TRBD2|TRBJ2-3|NA
TGTGCCAGCAGCTTAGGGGGACTAACAGATACGCAGTATTTT
CASSLGGLTDTQYF
>TRBV5-6|TRBD1|TRBJ1-4|NA
TGTGCCAGCAGCTTGTTAACAGGGGGTGCGGAAAAACTGTTTTTT
CASSLLTGGAEKLFF
>TRBV19|NA|TRBJ2-1|NA
TGTGCCACTTCTATACAGGGTATAAACAATGAGCAGTTCTTC
CATSIQGINNEQFF
>TRBV5-8|NA|TRBJ2-7|NA
TGTGCCAGCAGGTACTCCTACGAGCAGTACTTC
CASRYSYEQYF
>TRBV29-1|TRBD1|TRBJ2-3|NA
TGCAGCTTCGGGACAGTGAGCACAGATACGCAGTATTTT
CSFGTVSTDTQYF
>TRBV12-5|NA|TRBJ2-3|NA
TGTGCTAGTGGCCAGTCTCCTCCTAGCACAGATACGCAGTATTTT
CASGQSPPSTDTQYF
>TRBV4-3|TRBD2|TRBJ2-7|NA
TGCGCCAGCAGCCAAGATACGGCGGGAGTCAGGCTCGAGCAGTACTTC
CASSQDTAGVRLEQYF
>TRBV18|NA|TRBJ1-1|NA
TGTGCCAGCTCACGCCTGGATGCTCGGACTGGGAACACTGAAGCTTTCTTT
CASSRLDARTGNTEAFF
>TRBV19|TRBD1|TRBJ1-4|NA
TGTGCCAGTAGTACCAGACAGGGAAGGAATGAAAAACTGTTTTTT
CASSTRQGRNEKLFF
>TRBV5-8|TRBD2|TRBJ2-7|NA
TGTGCCAGCTACAAAAGAGCGGGAGGGAGGGAGCAGTACTTC
CASYKRAGGREQYF
>TRBV10-3|NA|TRBJ2-7|NA
TGTGCCTCCGAGGGGACAATACGCGAGCAGTACTTC
CASEGTIREQYF
>TRBV6-5|TRBD1|TRBJ1-6|NA
TGTGCCAGTTTTACAGGGGGCAAGAATTCACCCCTCCACTTT
CASFTGGKNSPLHF